The clone carrying this T cell receptor (beta chain) was recorded many times. The CDR3 goes on 3 residues after the read ends, and that part is filled in from the germline J gene. The data are from a study of T cell clonality in common variable immunodeficiency. Data came from immunoSEQ multiplex PCR; TCRdb stores just in-frame clones and leaves some out. The table lists about 43,000 clones, with no singletons. CDR1 SGHRS and CDR2 YFSETQ come from the germline V gene. V was cut by 4 bases and J by 4 bases, with 9 bases left in between. CDR3 length equals 12 residues. The chain employs TRBV5-1 and TRBJ2-7; D is possibly TRBD2 (5 bases). This TCR derives from a person between 18 and 70 years old in good health. Sequencing was carried out using peripheral blood mononuclear cells. CDR3 sequence reads: CASSLTSYEQYF. Incomplete CDR3 DNA: TGCGCCAGCAGCCTTACTAGTTACGAG.